This T cell receptor (beta chain) originates from a study of vaccination effects on CD4 cells after COVID-19. The germline CDR1 and CDR2 sequences are MNHNS and SASEGT. This CDR3 is 16 amino acids long. V shed 3 bases and J shed 1 base, with 12 bases lying between them. Before sequencing, viral peptide pools were used by the ViraFEST assay to expand antigen-specific CD4+ T cells. The authors isolated CD4+ T cells after roughly 10 days of culture. Everyone in the study got two shots of either the BNT162b2 or mRNA-1273 vaccine. Repertoires were generated with immunoSEQ multiplex PCR, while TCRdb's copy carries only in-frame clones and drops some. The top ten hold approximately 1.5% of the sample, which has tens of thousands of clones, roughly 74% seen once. Comments on this clone: Its antigen is not known.

Here the sequenced sample was CD4+ T cells from PBMCs cultured with HCoV-229E spike peptides, taken after COVID-19 vaccination. The rearrangement joins TRBV6-1 to TRBJ2-2, with D hard to call. The sequence was collected from a human donor who received a COVID-19 vaccine. The CDR3 DNA follows: TGTGCCAGCAGTGAGTTTTCGAAGTTGAACACCGGGGAGCTGTTTTTT. Translated, it gives CASSEFSKLNTGELFF.